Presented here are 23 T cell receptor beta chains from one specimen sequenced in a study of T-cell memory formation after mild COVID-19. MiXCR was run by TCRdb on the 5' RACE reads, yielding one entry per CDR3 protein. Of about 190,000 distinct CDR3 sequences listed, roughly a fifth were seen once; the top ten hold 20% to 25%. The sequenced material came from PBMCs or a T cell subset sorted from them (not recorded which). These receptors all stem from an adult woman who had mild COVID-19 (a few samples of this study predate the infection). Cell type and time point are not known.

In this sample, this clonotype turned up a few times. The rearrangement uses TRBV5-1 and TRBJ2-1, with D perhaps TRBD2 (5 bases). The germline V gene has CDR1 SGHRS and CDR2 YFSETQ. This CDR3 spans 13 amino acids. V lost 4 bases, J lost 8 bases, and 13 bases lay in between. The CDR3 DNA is TGCGCCAGCAGCGACGACTATAACGATGAGCAGTTCTTC. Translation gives CASSDDYNDEQFF.

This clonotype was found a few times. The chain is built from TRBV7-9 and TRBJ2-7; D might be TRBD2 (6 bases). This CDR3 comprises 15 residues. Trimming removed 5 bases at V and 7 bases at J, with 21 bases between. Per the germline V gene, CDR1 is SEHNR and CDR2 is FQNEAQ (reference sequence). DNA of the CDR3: TGTGCCAGCAGCCCCAGCGGACTACCCTCAGTTGAGCAGTACTTC. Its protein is CASSPSGLPSVEQYF.

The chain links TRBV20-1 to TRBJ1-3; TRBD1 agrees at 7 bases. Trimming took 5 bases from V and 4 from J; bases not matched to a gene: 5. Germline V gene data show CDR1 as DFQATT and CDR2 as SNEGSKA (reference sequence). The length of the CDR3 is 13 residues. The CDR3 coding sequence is TGCAGTGCTCGCGGACAGGAAGGAAACACCATATATTTT. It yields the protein CSARGQEGNTIYF.

CDR3 residues: CASSSRVANEQFF. The CDR3 DNA reads TGTGCCAGCAGCTCCCGTGTAGCAAATGAGCAGTTCTTC. The chain is built from TRBV7-6 and TRBJ2-1; D not resolved. This CDR3 region has 13 residues. Germline lookup yields CDR1 SGHVS and CDR2 FNYEAQ. The V and J ends lost 4 bases and 7 bases respectively, with 11 bases between them.

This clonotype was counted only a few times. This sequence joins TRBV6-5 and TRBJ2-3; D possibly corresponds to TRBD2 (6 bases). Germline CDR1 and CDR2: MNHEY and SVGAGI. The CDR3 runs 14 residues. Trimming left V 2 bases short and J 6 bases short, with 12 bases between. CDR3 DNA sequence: TGTGCCAGCAGTTACGAAACGGAGGGTGATACGCAGTATTTT. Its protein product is CASSYETEGDTQYF.

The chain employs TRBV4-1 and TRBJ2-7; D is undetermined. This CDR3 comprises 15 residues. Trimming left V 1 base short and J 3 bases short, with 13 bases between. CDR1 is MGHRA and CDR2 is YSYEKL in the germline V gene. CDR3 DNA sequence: TGCGCCAGCAGCCAAGGCGGTGAACGTAGCTACGAGCAGTACTTC. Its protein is CASSQGGERSYEQYF.

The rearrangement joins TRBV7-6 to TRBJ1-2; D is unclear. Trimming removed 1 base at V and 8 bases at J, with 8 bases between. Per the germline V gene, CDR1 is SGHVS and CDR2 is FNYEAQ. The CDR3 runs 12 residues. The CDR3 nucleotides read TGTGCCAGCAGCTTAGTGGGAAAAGGCTACACCTTC. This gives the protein CASSLVGKGYTF.

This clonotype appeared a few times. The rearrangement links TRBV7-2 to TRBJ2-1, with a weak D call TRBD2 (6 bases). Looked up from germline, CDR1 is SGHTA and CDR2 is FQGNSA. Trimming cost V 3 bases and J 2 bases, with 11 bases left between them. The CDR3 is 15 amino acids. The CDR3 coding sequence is TGTGCCAGCAGCTTTGGGCGGGACCCCTACAATGAGCAGTTCTTC. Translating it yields CASSFGRDPYNEQFF.

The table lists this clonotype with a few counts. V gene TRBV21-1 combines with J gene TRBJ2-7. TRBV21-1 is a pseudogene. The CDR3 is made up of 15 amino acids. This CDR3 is CASSHFRVWTYEQYF. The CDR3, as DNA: TGTGCCAGCAGCCACTTTCGGGTTTGGACCTACGAGCAGTACTTC.

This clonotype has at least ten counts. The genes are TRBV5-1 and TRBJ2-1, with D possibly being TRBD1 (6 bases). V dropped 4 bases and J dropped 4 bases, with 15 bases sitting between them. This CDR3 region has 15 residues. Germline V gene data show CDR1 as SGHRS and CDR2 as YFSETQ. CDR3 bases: TGCGCCAGCAGCCCATTGGACAGTGCATACAATGAGCAGTTCTTC. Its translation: CASSPLDSAYNEQFF.

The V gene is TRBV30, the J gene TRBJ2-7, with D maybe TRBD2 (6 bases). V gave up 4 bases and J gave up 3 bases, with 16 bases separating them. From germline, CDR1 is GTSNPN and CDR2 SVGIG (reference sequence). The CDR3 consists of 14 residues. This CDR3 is CAWTREAGSYEQYF. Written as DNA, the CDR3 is TGTGCCTGGACAAGAGAGGCGGGGAGCTACGAGCAGTACTTC.

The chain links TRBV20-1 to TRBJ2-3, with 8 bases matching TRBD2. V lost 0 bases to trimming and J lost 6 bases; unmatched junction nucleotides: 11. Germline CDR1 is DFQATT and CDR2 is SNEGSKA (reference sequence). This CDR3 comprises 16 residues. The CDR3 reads CSARDGRREEADTQYF. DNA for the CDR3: TGCAGTGCTAGAGACGGGAGGCGGGAGGAAGCGGATACGCAGTATTTT.

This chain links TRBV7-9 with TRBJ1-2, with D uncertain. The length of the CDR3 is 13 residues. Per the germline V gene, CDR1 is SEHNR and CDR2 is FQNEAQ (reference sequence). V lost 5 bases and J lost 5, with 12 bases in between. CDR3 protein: CASSAVSGYGYTF. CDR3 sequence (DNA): TGTGCCAGCAGCGCGGTCTCGGGGTATGGCTACACCTTC.

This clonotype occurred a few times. CDR3 loop: CATSDLDRGTQFF. CDR3 DNA: TGTGCCACCAGTGATTTGGACAGGGGTACTCAGTTCTTC. This chain connects TRBV24-1 to TRBJ2-1; TRBD1 matches at 8 bases. This CDR3 has 13 amino acids. From germline, CDR1 is KGHDR and CDR2 SFDVKD. J was trimmed by 13 bases and V by 0 bases; bases with no gene match: 4.

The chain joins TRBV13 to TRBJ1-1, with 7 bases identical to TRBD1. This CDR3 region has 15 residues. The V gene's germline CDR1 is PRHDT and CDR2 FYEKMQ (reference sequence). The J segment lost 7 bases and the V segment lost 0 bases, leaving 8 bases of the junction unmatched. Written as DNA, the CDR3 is TGTGCCAGCAGCTTAGGCCCAGGGGGAGGGGTTGAAGCTTTCTTT. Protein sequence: CASSLGPGGGVEAFF. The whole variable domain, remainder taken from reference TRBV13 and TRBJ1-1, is AAGVIQSPRHLIKEKRETATLKCYPIPRHDTVYWYQQGPGQDPQFLISFYEKMQSDKGSIPDRFSAQQFSDYHSELNMSSLELGDSALYFCASSLGPGGGVEAFFGQGTRLTVV.

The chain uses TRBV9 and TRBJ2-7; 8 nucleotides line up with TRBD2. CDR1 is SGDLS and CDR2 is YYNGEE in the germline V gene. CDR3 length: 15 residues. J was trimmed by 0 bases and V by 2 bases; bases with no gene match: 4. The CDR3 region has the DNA TGTGCCAGCAGCGTTAGCGGGGACCTCTCCTACGAGCAGTACTTC. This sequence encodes CASSVSGDLSYEQYF.

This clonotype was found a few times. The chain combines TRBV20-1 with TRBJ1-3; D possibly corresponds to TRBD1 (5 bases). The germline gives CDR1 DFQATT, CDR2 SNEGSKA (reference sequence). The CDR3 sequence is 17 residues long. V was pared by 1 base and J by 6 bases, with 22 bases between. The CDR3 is CSARALVGGEFVNTIYF. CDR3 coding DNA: TGCAGTGCTAGAGCTCTCGTGGGGGGAGAGTTCGTAAACACCATATATTTT.

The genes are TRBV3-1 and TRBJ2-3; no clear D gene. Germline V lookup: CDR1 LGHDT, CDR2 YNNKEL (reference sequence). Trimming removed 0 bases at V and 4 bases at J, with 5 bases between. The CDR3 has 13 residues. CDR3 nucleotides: TGTGCCAGCAGCCAAGACTCCCCAGATACGCAGTATTTT. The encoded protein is CASSQDSPDTQYF.

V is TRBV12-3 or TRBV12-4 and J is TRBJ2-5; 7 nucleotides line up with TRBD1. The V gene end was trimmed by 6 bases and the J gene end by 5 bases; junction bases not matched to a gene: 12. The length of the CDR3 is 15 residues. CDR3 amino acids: CASRGIPGQWETQYF. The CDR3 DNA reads TGTGCCAGCAGGGGGATCCCGGGACAGTGGGAGACCCAGTACTTC.

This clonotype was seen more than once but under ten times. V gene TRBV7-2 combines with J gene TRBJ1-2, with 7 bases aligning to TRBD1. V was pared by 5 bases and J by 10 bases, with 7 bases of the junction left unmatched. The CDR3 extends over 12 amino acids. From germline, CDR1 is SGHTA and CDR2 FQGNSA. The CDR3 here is CASSPPTGTYTF. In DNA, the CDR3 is TGTGCCAGCAGCCCGCCGACAGGGACCTACACCTTC.

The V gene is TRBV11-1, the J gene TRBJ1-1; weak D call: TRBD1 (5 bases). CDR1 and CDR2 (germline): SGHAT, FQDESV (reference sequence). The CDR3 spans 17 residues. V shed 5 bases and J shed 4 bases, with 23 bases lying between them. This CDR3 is CASSAGRNPIGGTEAFF. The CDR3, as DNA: TGTGCCAGCAGCGCGGGACGGAACCCTATCGGGGGCACTGAAGCTTTCTTT.

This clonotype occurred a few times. CDR3 sequence (DNA): TGTGCCAGCAGCTTGACGGCGGCAGGGGGTTTAGATACGCAGTATTTT. Amino acid sequence: CASSLTAAGGLDTQYF. The chain recombines TRBV5-5 with TRBJ2-3, with 7 bases matching TRBD1. Unmatched junction bases numbered 10, after V lost 1 base and J lost 5 bases. The CDR3 sequence is 16 residues long. The germline V gene encodes CDR1 SGHKS and CDR2 YYEKEE (reference sequence).

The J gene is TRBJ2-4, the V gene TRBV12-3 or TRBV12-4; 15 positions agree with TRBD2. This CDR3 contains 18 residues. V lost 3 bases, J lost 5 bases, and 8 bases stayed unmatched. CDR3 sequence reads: CASSFDGTSGGRENIQYF. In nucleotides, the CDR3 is TGTGCCAGCAGTTTCGACGGGACTAGCGGGGGGCGTGAAAACATTCAGTACTTC.